Reported below is one TCR beta chain. CDR1 SGHDT and CDR2 YYEEEE come from the germline V gene. CDR3 size: 16 residues. V shed 0 bases and J 6 bases; nucleotides not matched to a gene: 10. Together with a sample-barcoded 5' primer, a J-beta primer mix was included in a second PCR lasting roughly 6 to 12 cycles. TCRdb reprocessed the 5' RACE reads via MiXCR and lists one record per CDR3 protein. The table lists over 700,000 distinct CDR3 sequences, around half of them singletons. The sample is drawn from a study of blood T cells in healthy people across ages. The sequenced sample consisted of blood. The source of this sequence is a man at least 80 years old in good health. The rearrangement uses TRBV5-6 and TRBJ2-7; 9 nucleotides align to TRBD2. In nucleotides, the CDR3 is TGTGCCAGCAGCTTGGAGGTAGCGGGAGTCCGCGTCGAGCAGTACTTC. This codes for CASSLEVAGVRVEQYF.